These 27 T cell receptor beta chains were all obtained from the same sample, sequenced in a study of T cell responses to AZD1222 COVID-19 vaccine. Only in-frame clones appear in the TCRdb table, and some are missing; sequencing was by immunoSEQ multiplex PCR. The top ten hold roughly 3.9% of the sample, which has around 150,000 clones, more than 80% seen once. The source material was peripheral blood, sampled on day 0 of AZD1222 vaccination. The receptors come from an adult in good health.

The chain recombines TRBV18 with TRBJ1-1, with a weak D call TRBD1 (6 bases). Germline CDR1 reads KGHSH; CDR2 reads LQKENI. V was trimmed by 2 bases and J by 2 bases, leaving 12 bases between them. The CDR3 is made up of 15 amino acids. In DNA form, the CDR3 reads TGTGCCAGCTCACCAGGACAGTTGGGAAACACTGAAGCTTTCTTT. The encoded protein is CASSPGQLGNTEAFF.

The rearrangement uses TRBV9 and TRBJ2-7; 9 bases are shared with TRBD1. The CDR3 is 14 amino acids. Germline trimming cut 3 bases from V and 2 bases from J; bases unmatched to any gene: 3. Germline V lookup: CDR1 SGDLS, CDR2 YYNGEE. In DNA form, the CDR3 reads TGTGCCAGCAGCGCGCGACAGGGGGCCTACGAGCAGTACTTC. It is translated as CASSARQGAYEQYF.

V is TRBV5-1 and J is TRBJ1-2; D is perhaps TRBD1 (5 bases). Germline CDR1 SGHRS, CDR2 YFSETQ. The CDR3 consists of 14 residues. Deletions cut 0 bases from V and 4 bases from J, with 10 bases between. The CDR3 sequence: CASSLEAGAYGYTF. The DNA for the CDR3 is TGCGCCAGCAGCTTGGAAGCCGGGGCCTATGGCTACACCTTC.

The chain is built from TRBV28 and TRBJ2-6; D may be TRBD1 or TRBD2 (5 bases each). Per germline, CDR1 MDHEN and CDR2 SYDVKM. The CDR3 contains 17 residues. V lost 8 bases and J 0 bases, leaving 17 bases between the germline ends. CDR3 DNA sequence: TGTGCCAGCCGCCTCGGGACGGAATTCTCTGGGGCCAACGTCCTGACTTTC. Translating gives CASRLGTEFSGANVLTF. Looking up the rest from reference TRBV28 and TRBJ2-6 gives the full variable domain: DVKVTQSSRYLVKRTGEKVFLECVQDMDHENMFWYRQDPGLGLRLIYFSYDVKMKEKGDIPEGYSVSREKKERFSLILESASTNQTSMYLCASRLGTEFSGANVLTFGAGSRLTVL.

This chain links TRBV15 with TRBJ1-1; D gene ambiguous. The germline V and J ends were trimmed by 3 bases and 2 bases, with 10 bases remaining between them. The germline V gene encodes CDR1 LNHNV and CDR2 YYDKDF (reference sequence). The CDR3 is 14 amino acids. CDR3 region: CATSRGRPNTEAFF. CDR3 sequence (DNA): TGTGCCACCAGCAGGGGCAGACCTAACACTGAAGCTTTCTTT.

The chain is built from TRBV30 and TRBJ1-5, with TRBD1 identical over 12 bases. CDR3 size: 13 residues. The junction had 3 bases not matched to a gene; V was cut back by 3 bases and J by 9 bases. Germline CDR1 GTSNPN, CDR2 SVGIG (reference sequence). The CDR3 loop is CAWSGTGGGPQHF. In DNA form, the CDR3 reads TGTGCCTGGAGCGGGACAGGGGGCGGGCCCCAGCATTTT.

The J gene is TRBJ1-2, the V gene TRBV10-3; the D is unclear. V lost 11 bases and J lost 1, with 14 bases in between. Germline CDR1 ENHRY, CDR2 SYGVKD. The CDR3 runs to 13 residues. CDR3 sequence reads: CASQTGLNYGYTF. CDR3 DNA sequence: TGTGCCTCTCAGACCGGCCTTAACTATGGCTACACCTTC.

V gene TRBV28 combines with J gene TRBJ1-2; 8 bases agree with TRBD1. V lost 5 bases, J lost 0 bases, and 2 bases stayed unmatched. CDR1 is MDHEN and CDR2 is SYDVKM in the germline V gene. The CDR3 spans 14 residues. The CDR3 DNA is TGTGCCAGCAGTGAACAGGGGGCTAACTATGGCTACACCTTC. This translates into CASSEQGANYGYTF.

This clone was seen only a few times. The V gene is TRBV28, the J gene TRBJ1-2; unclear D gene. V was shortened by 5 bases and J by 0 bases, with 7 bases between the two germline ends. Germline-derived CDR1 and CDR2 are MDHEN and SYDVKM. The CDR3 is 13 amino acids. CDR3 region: CASSTPSNYGYTF. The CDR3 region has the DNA TGTGCCAGCAGTACGCCATCTAACTATGGCTACACCTTC.

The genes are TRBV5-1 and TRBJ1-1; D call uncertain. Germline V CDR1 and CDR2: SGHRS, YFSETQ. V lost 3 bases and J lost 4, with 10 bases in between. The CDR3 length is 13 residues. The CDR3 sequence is CASSSFSSTEAFF. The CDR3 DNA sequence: TGCGCCAGCAGCTCGTTCTCTAGCACTGAAGCTTTCTTT.

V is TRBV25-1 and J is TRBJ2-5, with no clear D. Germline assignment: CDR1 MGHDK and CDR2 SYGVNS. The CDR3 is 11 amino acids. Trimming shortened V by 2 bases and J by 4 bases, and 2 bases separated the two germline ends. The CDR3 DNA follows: TGTGCCAGCAGTGAAATAGAGACCCAGTACTTC. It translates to CASSEIETQYF. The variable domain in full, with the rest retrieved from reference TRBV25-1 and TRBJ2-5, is EADIYQTPRYLVIGTGKKITLECSQTMGHDKMYWYQQDPGMELHLIHYSYGVNSTEKGDLSSESTVSRIRTEHFPLTLESARPSHTSQYLCASSEIETQYFGPGTRLLVL.

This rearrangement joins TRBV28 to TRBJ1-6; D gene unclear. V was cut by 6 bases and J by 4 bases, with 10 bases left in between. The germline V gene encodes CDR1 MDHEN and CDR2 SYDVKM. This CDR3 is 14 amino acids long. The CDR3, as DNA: TGTGCCAGCAGATATAGGACTTATAATTCACCCCTCCACTTT. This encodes CASRYRTYNSPLHF.

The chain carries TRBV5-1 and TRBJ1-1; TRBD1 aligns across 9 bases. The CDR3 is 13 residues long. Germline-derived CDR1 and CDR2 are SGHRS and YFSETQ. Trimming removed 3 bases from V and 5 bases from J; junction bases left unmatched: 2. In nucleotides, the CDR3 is TGCGCCAGCAGCTCAGGGACAGGGACTGAAGCTTTCTTT. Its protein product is CASSSGTGTEAFF. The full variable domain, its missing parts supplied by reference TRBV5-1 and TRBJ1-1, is KAGVTQTPRYLIKTRGQQVTLSCSPISGHRSVSWYQQTPGQGLQFLFEYFSETQRNKGNFPGRFSGRQFSNSRSEMNVSTLELGDSALYLCASSSGTGTEAFFGQGTRLTVV.

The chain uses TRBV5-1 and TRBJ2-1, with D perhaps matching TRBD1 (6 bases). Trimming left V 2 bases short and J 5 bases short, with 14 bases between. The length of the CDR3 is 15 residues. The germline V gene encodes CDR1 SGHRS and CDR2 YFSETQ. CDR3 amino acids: CASSFGDKANNEQFF. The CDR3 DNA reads TGCGCCAGCAGCTTCGGGGACAAGGCCAACAATGAGCAGTTCTTC.

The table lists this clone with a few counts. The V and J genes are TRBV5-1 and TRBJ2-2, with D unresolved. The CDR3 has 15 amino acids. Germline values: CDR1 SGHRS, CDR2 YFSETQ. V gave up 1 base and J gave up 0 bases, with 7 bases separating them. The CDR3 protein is CASSLRQTNTGELFF. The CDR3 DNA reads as TGCGCCAGCAGCTTGAGGCAGACGAACACCGGGGAGCTGTTTTTT.

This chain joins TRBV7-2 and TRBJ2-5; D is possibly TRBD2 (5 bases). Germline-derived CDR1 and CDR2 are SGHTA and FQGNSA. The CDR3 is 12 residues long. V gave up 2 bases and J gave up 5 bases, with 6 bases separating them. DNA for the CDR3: TGTGCCAGCAGCTTACCGGGGGAGACCCAGTACTTC. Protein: CASSLPGETQYF.

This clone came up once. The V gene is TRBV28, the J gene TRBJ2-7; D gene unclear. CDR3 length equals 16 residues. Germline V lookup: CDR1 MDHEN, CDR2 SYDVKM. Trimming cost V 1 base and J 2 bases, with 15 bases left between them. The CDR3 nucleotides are TGTGCCAGCAGTTTATCAGATAGGCCAGATGCCTACGAGCAGTACTTC. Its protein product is CASSLSDRPDAYEQYF. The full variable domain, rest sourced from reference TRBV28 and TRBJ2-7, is DVKVTQSSRYLVKRTGEKVFLECVQDMDHENMFWYRQDPGLGLRLIYFSYDVKMKEKGDIPEGYSVSREKKERFSLILESASTNQTSMYLCASSLSDRPDAYEQYFGPGTRLTVT.

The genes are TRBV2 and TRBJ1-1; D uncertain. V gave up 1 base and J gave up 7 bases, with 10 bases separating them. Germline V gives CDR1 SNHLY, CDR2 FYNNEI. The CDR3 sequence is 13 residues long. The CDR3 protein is CASSEDRTHEAFF. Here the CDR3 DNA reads TGTGCCAGCAGTGAAGACCGAACCCATGAAGCTTTCTTT.

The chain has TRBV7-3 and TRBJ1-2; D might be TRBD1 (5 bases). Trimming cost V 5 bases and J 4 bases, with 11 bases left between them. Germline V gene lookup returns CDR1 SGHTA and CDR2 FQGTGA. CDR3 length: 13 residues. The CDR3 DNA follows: TGTGCCAGCAGCCCGGGACCGACCTATGGCTACACCTTC. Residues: CASSPGPTYGYTF.

CDR3 amino acids: CASSPDLRTLSSYEQYF. CDR3 nucleotides: TGTGCCAGCAGCCCCGACTTACGGACTCTTAGCTCCTACGAGCAGTACTTC. V usage is TRBV21-1 and J usage is TRBJ2-7; the D call of TRBD2 is as the table states it, not checked on the DNA. TRBV21-1 has pseudogene status. The CDR3 has 17 residues.

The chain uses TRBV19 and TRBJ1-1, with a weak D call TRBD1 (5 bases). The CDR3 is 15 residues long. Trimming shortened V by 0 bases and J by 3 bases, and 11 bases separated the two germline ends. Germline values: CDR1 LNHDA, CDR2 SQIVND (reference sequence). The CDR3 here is CASSIDRGGDTEAFF. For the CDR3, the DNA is TGTGCCAGTAGTATAGATCGGGGAGGGGACACTGAAGCTTTCTTT.

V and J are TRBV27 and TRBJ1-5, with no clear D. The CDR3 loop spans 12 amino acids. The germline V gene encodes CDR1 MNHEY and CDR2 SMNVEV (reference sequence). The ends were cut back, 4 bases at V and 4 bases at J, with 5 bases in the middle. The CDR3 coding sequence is TGTGCCAGCAGTTCCCTAAATCAGCCCCAGCATTTT. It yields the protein CASSSLNQPQHF.

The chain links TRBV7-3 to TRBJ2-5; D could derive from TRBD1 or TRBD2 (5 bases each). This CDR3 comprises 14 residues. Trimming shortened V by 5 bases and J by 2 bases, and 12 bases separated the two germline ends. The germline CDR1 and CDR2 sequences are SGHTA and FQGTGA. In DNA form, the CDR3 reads TGTGCCAGCAGCCCTCGGGGCAGACAAGAGACCCAGTACTTC. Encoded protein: CASSPRGRQETQYF.

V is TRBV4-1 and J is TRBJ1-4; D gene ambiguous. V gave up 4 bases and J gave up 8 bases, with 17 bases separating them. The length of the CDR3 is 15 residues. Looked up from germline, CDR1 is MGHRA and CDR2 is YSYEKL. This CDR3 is CASSRQSRTREKLFF. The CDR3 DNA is TGCGCCAGCAGCCGTCAAAGTCGTACCAGGGAAAAACTGTTTTTT.

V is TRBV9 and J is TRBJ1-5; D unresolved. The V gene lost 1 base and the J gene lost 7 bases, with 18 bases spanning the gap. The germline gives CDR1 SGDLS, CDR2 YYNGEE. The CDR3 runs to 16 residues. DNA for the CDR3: TGTGCCAGCAGCGTAATTATCGTCCCGGGCGGGCAGCCCCAGCATTTT. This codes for CASSVIIVPGGQPQHF.

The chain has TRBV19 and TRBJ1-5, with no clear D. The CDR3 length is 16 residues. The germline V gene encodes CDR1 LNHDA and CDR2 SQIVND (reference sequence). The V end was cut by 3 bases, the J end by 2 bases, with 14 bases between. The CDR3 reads CASSIFGIGRNQPQHF. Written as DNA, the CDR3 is TGTGCCAGTAGTATCTTTGGGATCGGGCGCAATCAGCCCCAGCATTTT.

In DNA, the CDR3 is TGTGCCAGCAGTTACCGGCAGGGGGGACCCTACGAGCAGTACTTC. Amino acid sequence: CASSYRQGGPYEQYF. The V and J genes are TRBV6-5 and TRBJ2-7; tentatively, D is TRBD1 (7 bases). V was clipped by 2 bases and J by 2 bases, with 13 bases between them. Germline CDR1 reads MNHEY; CDR2 reads SVGAGI. CDR3 length: 15 residues.